The rows below give T cell receptor beta chains drawn from one sample of a study of T-cell reconstitution after alpha-beta-depleted transplantation in children. A single record per CDR3 protein comes from TCRdb applying MiXCR to the PCR reads. The table has 480,000 or so distinct CDR3 sequences, about 10% seen once. The sample in question was PBMCs, obtained before TCRalphabeta/CD19-depleted stem cell transplant. These receptor sequences come from a child aged 2-15 years with inherited bone marrow failure, due to receive a stem cell transplant. CDR3s include the opening cysteine and the closing phenylalanine or tryptophan. Each record gives: clone size, J gene, V gene, D gene, CDR3 protein, CDR3 DNA. D genes are given only for firm matches. Expanded clones get a size class; other rows say once, few or many, or leave the size out.

>.|TRBJ2-1|TRBV6-2/TRBV6-3|TRBD2
CASSLAGGPHEQFF
TGTGCCAGCTCACTAGCGGGAGGGCCGCATGAGCAGTTCTTC
>many|TRBJ2-3|TRBV15|.
CATSRGDNTDTQYF
TGTGCCACCAGCAGAGGAGACAACACAGATACGCAGTATTTT
>few|TRBJ2-1|TRBV15|TRBD2
CATSLTSGDEQFF
TGTGCCACCAGCCTGACTAGCGGCGATGAGCAGTTCTTC
>many|TRBJ2-7|TRBV27|.
CASSLMGSPYEQYF
TGTGCCAGCAGTTTAATGGGCAGCCCCTACGAGCAGTACTTC
>many|TRBJ2-7|TRBV20-1|.
CSARDASEKEQYF
TGCAGTGCTAGAGACGCTAGCGAGAAAGAGCAGTACTTC
>many|TRBJ2-5|TRBV28|TRBD2
CASSLAGDSQETQYF
TGTGCCAGCAGTTTAGCGGGAGATTCCCAAGAGACCCAGTACTTC
>many|TRBJ2-7|TRBV27|TRBD1
CASSQRQGYEQYF
TGTGCCAGCAGTCAGAGACAGGGATACGAGCAGTACTTC
>many|TRBJ2-7|TRBV12-3/TRBV12-4|TRBD1
CASTTWTGPSYEQYF
TGTGCCAGCACTACCTGGACAGGGCCCTCCTACGAGCAGTACTTC
>.|TRBJ2-7|TRBV7-2|.
CASSTRTSSLRGYEQYF
TGTGCCAGCAGCACGAGAACTAGCTCCTTACGGGGGTACGAGCAGTACTTC
>.|TRBJ2-4|TRBV7-4|TRBD1
CASSSAPGGAKNIQYF
TGTGCCAGCAGCTCCGCCCCAGGGGGAGCCAAAAACATTCAGTACTTC
>many|TRBJ2-5|TRBV7-9|.
CASSVGQETQYF
TGTGCCAGCAGCGTGGGCCAAGAGACCCAGTACTTC
>.|TRBJ2-5|TRBV13|.
CASSPRLKQETQYF
TGTGCCAGCAGCCCCCGACTAAAACAAGAGACCCAGTACTTC
>.|TRBJ1-2|TRBV27|.
CASSFGIWDYGYTF
TGTGCCAGCAGTTTTGGCATATGGGACTATGGCTACACCTTC
>many|TRBJ2-7|TRBV6-5|TRBD2
CASRAGGEQYF
TGTGCCAGCAGGGCGGGAGGCGAGCAGTACTTC
>many|TRBJ2-3|TRBV28|TRBD2
CASSSHPPSGSTDTQYF
TGTGCCAGCAGTTCCCACCCCCCTAGCGGGAGTACAGATACGCAGTATTTT
>.|TRBJ1-1|TRBV29-1|.
CSVAYTEAFF
TGCAGCGTTGCTTACACTGAAGCTTTCTTT
>many|TRBJ2-1|TRBV2|.
CASSGLGSSYNEQFF
TGTGCCAGCAGCGGGCTAGGGAGCTCCTACAATGAGCAGTTCTTC
>few|TRBJ2-3|TRBV7-2|.
CASSPVAGHTDTQYF
TGTGCCAGCAGCCCCGTGGCAGGACACACAGATACGCAGTATTTT
>many|TRBJ2-7|TRBV9|TRBD2
CASSVGTLPGGPHEQYF
TGTGCCAGCAGCGTGGGGACCCTTCCGGGAGGGCCGCACGAGCAGTACTTC
>many|TRBJ2-5|TRBV19|.
CASSINRWQETQYF
TGTGCCAGTAGTATAAATAGGTGGCAAGAGACCCAGTACTTC
>few|TRBJ2-5|TRBV29-1|TRBD2
CSVGEVAGGPGETQYF
TGCAGCGTAGGGGAAGTAGCGGGAGGGCCAGGGGAGACCCAGTACTTC
>.|TRBJ2-7|TRBV2|.
CASSEVPYEQYF
TGTGCCAGCAGTGAAGTTCCTTACGAGCAGTACTTC
>many|TRBJ1-1|TRBV6-2/TRBV6-3|.
CASSYFQTSNTEAFF
TGTGCCAGCAGTTACTTCCAGACCTCGAACACTGAAGCTTTCTTT
>many|TRBJ1-2|TRBV29-1|.
CSVGPAGAGGYTF
TGCAGCGTTGGGCCGGCGGGGGCTGGGGGCTACACCTTC
>many|TRBJ2-5|TRBV28|TRBD1
CASSPGWTGLRETQYF
TGTGCCAGCAGTCCAGGGTGGACAGGGCTCCGAGAGACCCAGTACTTC
>few|TRBJ1-1|TRBV28|.
CASTQDNTEAFF
TGTGCCAGCACTCAGGACAACACTGAAGCTTTCTTT
>many|TRBJ1-1|TRBV12-3/TRBV12-4|.
CASSLGGERLAFF
TGTGCCAGCAGTTTGGGGGGAGAAAGGCTGGCTTTCTTT
>.|TRBJ2-1|TRBV30|TRBD2
CAWSGLAGVSYNEQFF
TGTGCCTGGAGTGGACTAGCGGGAGTCTCCTACAATGAGCAGTTCTTC
>few|TRBJ1-2|TRBV7-9|.
CASSLPSGNYGYTF
TGTGCCAGCAGCTTACCGTCTGGGAACTATGGCTACACCTTC
>.|TRBJ2-2|TRBV30|TRBD1
CAWSSQGANGELFF
TGTGCCTGGAGTTCACAGGGGGCCAACGGGGAGCTGTTTTTT
>many|TRBJ2-2|TRBV9|.
CASSPWGGELFF
TGTGCCAGCAGCCCATGGGGCGGGGAGCTGTTTTTT
>many|TRBJ2-2|TRBV6-6|.
CASRIRDTGELFF
TGTGCCAGCAGAATTAGAGACACCGGGGAGCTGTTTTTT